This TCR beta chain was identified in a study of blood T cell repertoires in COVID-19. Looking at the study overall: PBMCs, B-cell-depleted T cells, or T cells were the source of the cDNA or gDNA that made up the material.

Germline V gene lookup returns CDR1 SGHRS and CDR2 YFSETQ. The CDR3 extends over 14 amino acids. V was trimmed by 0 bases and J by 8 bases, leaving 9 bases between them. Recruits, aged roughly 18 to 95 years, lived in some 25 US areas. Cohorts were determined from participant-reported clinical history. As processed by the authors: Estimates of nucleated cell counts were drawn from the amplification of reference gene primers. Generated by immunoSEQ multiplex PCR, the TCRdb table keeps only in-frame clones and is missing some. That table supplies the V and J calls and clone size; D and trimming were determined from the DNA. The table records 200,000 to 300,000 clones, approximately 89% of them present only once.

The receptor was derived from a woman in her thirties with acute COVID-19. J is TRBJ1-6 and V is TRBV5-1; weak D call: TRBD1 (5 bases). Sequences were obtained from PBMCs or T cells enriched from blood (not recorded which). The CDR3 sequence: CASSLGQKDSPLHF. CDR3 coding DNA: TGCGCCAGCAGCTTGGGACAGAAAGATTCACCCCTCCACTTT.